This TCR beta chain was captured by sequencing in a study of T cells after yellow fever vaccination. Study-level results: Reappearance after the booster was observed for most primary-vaccination clones (96% CD4, just over 85% CD8). A limited proportion of clonotypes was detected within both the CD4 and CD8 compartments.

On this clonotype itself: Antigen specificity is unknown.

Trimming stripped 2 bases from V and 6 bases from J, with 10 bases between. In germline, CDR1 is DFQATT, CDR2 SNEGSKA (reference sequence). The CDR3 has 12 amino acids. UMIs were added to TCR cDNA along with a universal primer site when it was made by 5'RACE template switching. TCRdb ran MiXCR on the 5' RACE reads and lists one entry per CDR3 protein. The sample shows 250,000 to 300,000 distinct CDR3 sequences, 8.7% of them seen only once. The rearrangement links TRBV20-1 to TRBJ1-1, with D unresolved. Sequencing used CD4+ T cells sorted from PBMCs, obtained 5 days after the yellow fever booster vaccination. This clonotype was sampled from a man aged 18 to 30 who received the YFV17D yellow fever vaccine. The CDR3 coding sequence is TGCAGTGCTAGACCTTTTGGGGCTGAAGCTTTCTTT. Its translation: CSARPFGAEAFF.